This T cell receptor (beta chain) was sequenced in a study of T-cell reconstitution after alpha-beta-depleted transplantation in children. Unique molecular identifiers were built into the TCRbeta library. TCRdb independently ran MiXCR on the PCR reads; one entry per CDR3 protein. Among about 240,000 distinct CDR3 sequences listed, about 23% were seen once. The V gene end was trimmed by 4 bases and the J gene end by 4 bases; junction bases not matched to a gene: 6. Looked up from germline, CDR1 is DFQATT and CDR2 is SNEGSKA (reference sequence). The CDR3 has 15 residues. A remark on this clonotype: The antigen is not known.

Whole-study results and caveats: Some patients showed high day-60 TCRbeta diversity, which derived from surviving recipient T cells and thymic progenitors. Newly generated T cells supplied most T-cell counts and diversity one year post-transplant. Reportedly, only several hundred clones from non-depleted graft cells drove alpha-beta T-cell counts at about two months.

The chain employs TRBV20-1 and TRBJ2-3, with 12 bases identical to TRBD1. The TCR sequence derives from a girl aged 2-10 years with Fanconi anemia, due to receive a stem cell transplant. Material: PBMCs, obtained before TCRalphabeta/CD19-depleted stem cell transplant. Written as DNA, the CDR3 is TGCAGTGCTACGGGGACAGGGGGCAACCCAGATACGCAGTATTTT. As protein: CSATGTGGNPDTQYF.